Included here is one T cell receptor (delta chain) sequence, with context. Its antigen is undetermined. The protein that TCRdb holds for this DNA derives from a much larger clone and differs from the translated DNA at residue 8, which likely indicates a read error; the protein shown here is translated from the DNA. The sample belongs to a study of γδ T cells in repeated Plasmodium falciparum infection. Germline CDR1 is TSWWSYY and CDR2 is QGS. With 0 bases clipped from V and 0 bases from J, the junction kept 26 bases outside the gene matches. The CDR3 runs 24 residues. Vgamma9/Vdelta2+ and Vdelta2-negative gammadelta T cells were flow-sorted from PBMC for bulk sequencing. Study findings and constraints: Many TCRgamma sequences overlapped between individuals in stable Vgamma9/Vdelta2+ repertoires. Waves of new clonotype selection appeared after repeated controlled infections in Vdelta2-negative, largely Vdelta1+, gammadelta T cells.

TRG and TRD sequences were obtained from every sorted gammadelta sample. TCRdb re-called the multiplex PCR reads using CATT. The data hold 50,000 to 55,000 delta-chain clones, with approximately 2% observed a single time. The chain recombines TRDV1 with TRDJ1; 9 bases agree with TRDD3. Because TCRdb records no J gene, it was assigned here through a match of the DNA to germline. Material: gamma-delta T cells from blood. This clonotype was sampled from a pool of human donors (malaria-infected and uninfected, not separated). CDR3 bases: TGTGCTCTTGGGGAACTCTTCTCCCCTTTCCTACGACTAGCTGGGGGATCGTACACCGATAAACTCATCTTT. Protein sequence: CALGELFSPFLRLAGGSYTDKLIF.